These 4 T cell receptor beta chains originate from one sample sequenced in a study of blood T cell repertoires in COVID-19. Produced via immunoSEQ multiplex PCR; TCRdb's table is partial and in-frame only. The table includes about 380,000 clones, roughly 77% detected once. Sequenced material: peripheral blood. Receptors originate from a human donor with acute or convalescent COVID-19. The donor label of this sample is uncertain.

The table lists this clone with a count of one. The chain links TRBV6-5 to TRBJ2-7; possibly TRBD2 for D (5 bases). Germline lookup yields CDR1 MNHEY and CDR2 SVGAGI. This CDR3 is 15 amino acids long. The V gene lost 2 bases and the J gene lost 4 bases, with 15 bases spanning the gap. The CDR3 here is CASSYGESLVYEQYF. CDR3 bases: TGTGCCAGCAGTTACGGGGAGTCCCTAGTATACGAGCAGTACTTC.

The V call is TRBV6-5, the J call TRBJ2-3; D gene ambiguous. V lost 6 bases to trimming and J lost 2 bases, with 12 bases between them. This CDR3 contains 14 residues. Per germline, CDR1 MNHEY and CDR2 SVGAGI. The CDR3 loop is CASRLTLTTDTQYF. The CDR3, as DNA: TGTGCCAGCAGACTAACTCTAACCACAGATACGCAGTATTTT.

The genes are TRBV7-9 and TRBJ2-2; TRBD2 matches at 10 bases. The ends lost 5 bases at V and 6 bases at J; junction bases unmatched: 6. Germline V gene lookup returns CDR1 SEHNR and CDR2 FQNEAQ (reference sequence). CDR3 length: 15 amino acids. The CDR3 bases are TGTGCCAGCAGCCCTAGCGGGAGAAGTCCCGGGGAGCTGTTTTTT. Protein product: CASSPSGRSPGELFF.

V gene TRBV28 combines with J gene TRBJ1-2; D gene unclear. Trimming left V 3 bases short and J 0 bases short, with 11 bases between. Germline values: CDR1 MDHEN, CDR2 SYDVKM. The CDR3 length is 15 residues. CDR3 nucleotide sequence: TGTGCCAGCAGTTTTCTTGTCGGGGCTAACTATGGCTACACCTTC. Translating it yields CASSFLVGANYGYTF.